This TCR beta chain was observed in a study of cytotoxic CD8 clonotypes in ibrutinib-treated CLL. Target depth was 1 in 200,000 to 1 in 1 million T cells, about 10x per clonotype. Assay used: immunoSEQ multiplex PCR; TCRdb lists only in-frame clones, some missing. The sample consists of under 200,000 clones, roughly four fifths of them appearing once. CDR3 length: 12 residues. Per germline, CDR1 MNHEY and CDR2 SMNVEV (reference sequence). Losses at the gene ends were 6 bases for V and 6 bases for J; bases not matched to a gene: 5. This TCR came from a human donor with chronic lymphocytic leukemia. The sample in question was PBMCs, obtained after 12 months of ibrutinib treatment. The rearrangement uses TRBV27 and TRBJ2-7; 7 bases are a match to TRBD2. The DNA for the CDR3 is TGTGCCAGCAGCGGAGGCGGGGGCGAGCAGTACTTC. Translation gives CASSGGGGEQYF.